This TCR beta chain comes out of a study of T cells in tuberculosis (dated by TCRdb to the late 2010s). Regarding the complete study: The study combined CD1B tetramers and high-throughput TCR immunosequencing to characterize T cells specific for the mycobacterial lipid antigen glucose monomycolate (GMM).

The CDR3 runs 13 residues from the cysteine to the phenylalanine. The sequence is cut down to CDR3 DNA, 39 bases in frame from base 1. Cut back by 4 bases and 3 bases, the V and J ends lie 7 bases apart. The germline V gene encodes CDR1 MGHDK and CDR2 SYGVNS. Note on this clone: No much larger clone is present one base from it, and per-base qualities are unavailable.

General study outcomes and caveats: T cells that bind the CD1B-GMM tetramer with low affinity may have been missed by the stringent sort gate.

Because TCR-alpha and TCR-beta chains were sequenced unpaired, no information on chain pairing was available. The immunoSEQ multiplex PCR assay was used to generate TCR libraries, with TCR-beta and/or TCR-alpha/delta assays applied to each sample. Amplified TCR libraries were sequenced on the Illumina high-throughput platform. As for the authors' bioinformatics: Clustering and dimensionality reduction relied on pairwise TCRdist distances among GMM-specific receptors from T cells that were either sorted ex vivo or expanded in vitro. Sequence motifs defined by gene usage and CDR3 content were checked for enrichment by comparing tetramer-positive and tetramer-negative populations. In TCRdb, the immuneACCESS table is reduced to in-frame sequences with V and J assigned. These tables do not hold every clone; where another copy was compared, an unresolved V gene accounts for under half, and the others remain unexplained. D and trimming were read from the DNA, whereas the V and J calls and clone size are those reported in that table. This sample holds more than 70,000 clones; approximately 90% were observed only once. Of the sample, approximately 2% is held by the ten largest clones.

PBMC were thawed, rested overnight, stained with a GMM-loaded CD1B tetramer, a Live/Dead dye and anti-CD3, and then sorted on a FACS Aria II. CD1B tetramers were loaded with C32 glucose monomycolate purified from Rhodococcus equi. PBMC used for tetramer sorting had been depleted of CD14-expressing monocytes for a separate study before cryopreservation. From each donor, some 100,000 tetramer-negative cells were also sorted and analyzed side by side with the tetramer-positive cells. Antigen-specific T cells were sorted from a handful of healthy South African adults using GMM-loaded CD1B tetramers. This receptor was obtained from an adult woman with latent tuberculosis. Sample: CD1b-GMM tetramer-negative cells sorted from PBMCs. What the cell subset or site label conveys for this sample: T cells not binding CD1B-GMM tetramer, sorted from same donor. Recombination connected TRBV25-1 to TRBJ1-5; possibly the D gene is TRBD1, per 6 matching bases. The nucleotide sequence reads as follows: TGTGCCAGCAGTGCAGGGGCCAATCAGCCCCAGCATTTT. This translates into CASSAGANQPQHF.